This TCR beta chain was sequenced in a study of CD8 T cells in ankylosing spondylitis. Study-level findings and limits: Before this, some motif variants had been reported in reactive arthritis synovial fluid and blood. Disease-linked clones bore a CD8+ phenotype, appearing relatively rarely in peripheral blood. There was a TCR beta motif, made of 7 to 9 highly homologous variants, that appeared characteristic of ankylosing spondylitis blood.

Via MiXCR, TCRdb re-called the 5' RACE reads, giving one row per CDR3 protein. This table holds over 700,000 distinct CDR3 sequences, around 17% found once. About this clonotype itself: The target antigen is unknown.

Germline V gene sequence: CDR1 MDHEN, CDR2 SYDVKM. The CDR3 runs to 15 residues. The trim removed 6 bases at V and 3 bases at J, leaving 10 bases unmatched. V is TRBV28 and J is TRBJ2-7; TRBD1 aligns across 8 bases. The sequenced sample was blood, either unsorted or a sorted T cell fraction (not recorded which). The sequence was collected from a male donor with ankylosing spondylitis. The CDR3 protein is CASRGSGTGDYEQYF. As DNA, the CDR3 is TGTGCCAGCAGGGGTTCCGGGACAGGAGACTACGAGCAGTACTTC.